The 23 T cell receptor beta chains listed next were all sequenced from one sample in a study of T cell responses to AZD1222 COVID-19 vaccine. Profiling relied on immunoSEQ multiplex PCR, and the TCRdb table lists in-frame clones only, not all of them. The table lists approximately 130,000 clones, roughly 93% of them singletons. This specimen consisted of peripheral blood, obtained on day 0 of AZD1222 vaccination. The receptors shown here come from an adult in good health.

V usage is TRBV27 and J usage is TRBJ1-4, with no clear D. Per the germline V gene, CDR1 is MNHEY and CDR2 is SMNVEV (reference sequence). V lost 4 bases and J 0 bases, leaving 3 bases between the germline ends. The CDR3 has 13 amino acids. The CDR3, as DNA: TGTGCCAGCAGTTCCGCAACTAATGAAAAACTGTTTTTT. Translating gives CASSSATNEKLFF.

V is TRBV11-2 and J is TRBJ2-1; D is undetermined. V was shortened by 3 bases and J by 9 bases, with 6 bases between the two germline ends. The CDR3 runs to 11 residues. CDR1 is SGHAT, CDR2 FQNNGV, per germline. CDR3 nucleotide sequence: TGTGCCAGCAGCTTGGTGGCTGAGCAGTTCTTC. It is translated as CASSLVAEQFF.

This clone was counted only a few times. The rearrangement uses TRBV19 and TRBJ1-3, with D perhaps TRBD1 (5 bases). This CDR3 contains 16 residues. The V gene lost 3 bases and the J gene lost 0 bases, with 12 bases spanning the gap. The V gene's germline CDR1 is LNHDA and CDR2 SQIVND (reference sequence). The CDR3 DNA sequence: TGTGCCAGTAGTATTCACAGGAGAAACTCTGGAAACACCATATATTTT. It translates to CASSIHRRNSGNTIYF.

This clone has a single count. V gene TRBV28 combines with J gene TRBJ1-3; 7 bases line up with TRBD1. The CDR3 spans 16 residues. Germline V CDR1 and CDR2: MDHEN, SYDVKM. V was clipped by 2 bases and J by 4 bases; unmatched bases: 8. In DNA, the CDR3 is TGTGCCAGCAGTTTACGATCAGGGGGTTACGGAAACACCATATATTTT. It encodes CASSLRSGGYGNTIYF.

This chain links TRBV30 with TRBJ2-7; 9 nucleotides line up with TRBD2. With 0 bases clipped from V and 7 bases from J, the junction kept 10 bases outside the gene matches. Per the germline V gene, CDR1 is GTSNPN and CDR2 is SVGIG (reference sequence). The CDR3 runs to 15 residues. This CDR3 reads CAWSVQREVVWEQYF. CDR3 coding DNA: TGTGCCTGGAGTGTACAGCGGGAGGTGGTATGGGAGCAGTACTTC.

This chain connects TRBV6-6 to TRBJ1-1, with TRBD1 as a possible D gene (6 bases). The germline V gene encodes CDR1 MNHNY and CDR2 SVGAGI (reference sequence). V was clipped by 7 bases and J by 8 bases, with 14 bases between them. This CDR3 comprises 12 residues. The chain's CDR3 is CASTEGGREAFF. For the CDR3, the DNA is TGTGCCAGCACCGAAGGGGGGCGCGAAGCTTTCTTT.

The V and J genes are TRBV6-5 and TRBJ1-2; TRBD1 matches at 9 bases. The CDR3 consists of 15 residues. The V gene's germline CDR1 is MNHEY and CDR2 SVGAGI. V dropped 7 bases and J dropped 5; count of bases not matched to a gene: 11. The DNA of the CDR3 is TGTGCCAGCACCTGGGGGGGACAGGGAGGTTATGGCTACACCTTC. As protein: CASTWGGQGGYGYTF.

The chain joins TRBV5-1 to TRBJ1-1; maybe TRBD1 (5 bases). CDR3 size: 15 residues. Germline CDR1 reads SGHRS; CDR2 reads YFSETQ. Trimming left V 0 bases short and J 5 bases short, with 14 bases between. The chain's CDR3 is CASSLAPGQKTEAFF. In nucleotides, the CDR3 is TGCGCCAGCAGCTTGGCCCCGGGGCAGAAGACTGAAGCTTTCTTT.

This rearrangement joins TRBV5-1 to TRBJ1-2; TRBD1 aligns across 8 bases. V trimming: 4 bases; J trimming: 4 bases; junction bases outside the gene matches: 9. Germline V CDR1 and CDR2: SGHRS, YFSETQ. The CDR3 spans 15 residues. The DNA of the CDR3 is TGCGCCAGCAGCCAACAGGGGGAGATTGGCTATGGCTACACCTTC. Protein product: CASSQQGEIGYGYTF.

The chain recombines TRBV7-9 with TRBJ1-2, with a weak D call TRBD1 (5 bases). The CDR3 is 12 amino acids. Trimming removed 8 bases from V and 5 bases from J, with 12 bases in between. Germline assignment: CDR1 SEHNR and CDR2 FQNEAQ (reference sequence). CDR3 protein: CASLPRVYGYTF. In DNA, the CDR3 is TGTGCCAGCTTGCCCAGGGTATATGGCTACACCTTC.

The V gene is TRBV10-3, the J gene TRBJ1-4; D remains ambiguous. The CDR3 runs to 13 residues. V lost 11 bases and J 5 bases, leaving 15 bases between the germline ends. Germline assignment: CDR1 ENHRY and CDR2 SYGVKD. In DNA, the CDR3 is TGTGCCGCCGGGGAGCGATCGAATGAAAAACTGTTTTTT. Its translation: CAAGERSNEKLFF.

A few counts support this clone. CDR3 bases: TGTGCCAGCAGCGTAGAGGTACAGCGGCGCTCTGGAAACACCATATATTTT. Translated: CASSVEVQRRSGNTIYF. V gene TRBV9 combines with J gene TRBJ1-3; D not resolved. Germline V lookup: CDR1 SGDLS, CDR2 YYNGEE. V lost 0 bases and J lost 0, with 13 bases in between. CDR3 length: 17 amino acids.

This clone was counted once. V is TRBV18 and J is TRBJ1-1; possibly TRBD1 for D (5 bases). CDR1 and CDR2 (germline): KGHSH, LQKENI. This CDR3 contains 15 residues. V lost 0 bases, J lost 1 base, and 9 bases lay in between. The CDR3 bases are TGTGCCAGCTCACCACCCGGGGGGGGGAACACTGAAGCTTTCTTT. Translation gives CASSPPGGGNTEAFF.

This chain uses TRBV7-9 with TRBJ2-2; TRBD2 might be the D (5 bases). This CDR3 has 17 residues. V shed 1 base and J shed 4 bases, with 16 bases lying between them. Looked up from germline, CDR1 is SEHNR and CDR2 is FQNEAQ (reference sequence). The CDR3 DNA is TGTGCCAGCAGCTTAGAACCCCCGGGGTCGGGCACCGGGGAGCTGTTTTTT. Encoded protein: CASSLEPPGSGTGELFF. Combining the CDR3 with reference TRBV7-9 and TRBJ2-2 gives the whole variable domain DTGVSQNPRHKITKRGQNVTFRCDPISEHNRLYWYRQTLGQGPEFLTYFQNEAQLEKSRLLSDRFSAERPKGSFSTLEIQRTEQGDSAMYLCASSLEPPGSGTGELFFGEGSRLTVL.

The genes are TRBV18 and TRBJ1-1; 7 bases agree with TRBD1. Germline values: CDR1 KGHSH, CDR2 LQKENI. The J segment lost 1 base and the V segment lost 3 bases, leaving 5 bases of the junction unmatched. The CDR3 runs to 15 residues. As DNA, the CDR3 is TGTGCCAGCTCACCCCCGACAGGGAAGAACACTGAAGCTTTCTTT. Its translation: CASSPPTGKNTEAFF. Combining the CDR3 with reference TRBV18 and TRBJ1-1 gives the whole variable domain NAGVMQNPRHLVRRRGQEARLRCSPMKGHSHVYWYRQLPEEGLKFMVYLQKENIIDESGMPKERFSAEFPKEGPSILRIQQVVRGDSAAYFCASSPPTGKNTEAFFGQGTRLTVV.

The chain employs TRBV30 and TRBJ1-5; 7 nucleotides agree with TRBD1. V lost 7 bases and J lost 5; bases outside the gene matches: 11. The CDR3 is made up of 14 amino acids. Germline V gene sequence: CDR1 GTSNPN, CDR2 SVGIG (reference sequence). For the CDR3, the DNA is TGTGCCTTCTCTGAAGGACAGGCGGATCAGCCCCAGCATTTT. This encodes CAFSEGQADQPQHF.

About this clone itself: Distinct nucleotide sequences in the sample also encode this CDR3. The gene calls are TRBV6-2 or TRBV6-3 and TRBJ1-5; D is uncertain. The V gene's germline CDR1 is MNHEY and CDR2 SVGEGT. Trimming cost V 2 bases and J 4 bases, with 6 bases left between them. The CDR3 contains 13 residues. The CDR3 nucleotides read TGTGCCAGCAGTTACACACCTAATCAGCCCCAGCATTTT. Protein sequence: CASSYTPNQPQHF.

The rearrangement uses TRBV19 and TRBJ1-2; D is ambiguous. The CDR3 sequence is 13 residues long. The germline CDR1 and CDR2 sequences are LNHDA and SQIVND (reference sequence). Trimming stripped 3 bases from V and 2 bases from J, with 7 bases between. The CDR3 spells CASSIRQNYGYTF. DNA of the CDR3: TGTGCCAGTAGTATCCGGCAGAACTATGGCTACACCTTC.

The chain employs TRBV5-1 and TRBJ2-1; 10 bases agree with TRBD1. The germline CDR1 and CDR2 sequences are SGHRS and YFSETQ. The CDR3 has 15 amino acids. The V and J ends lost 3 bases and 9 bases, in that order; junction bases with no gene match: 9. CDR3 DNA: TGCGCCAGCAGCTCCAGACAGGGGGCTAAGTTTGAGCAGTTCTTC. Amino acids: CASSSRQGAKFEQFF.

The chain links TRBV6-6 to TRBJ2-2; the D gene is possibly TRBD2 (5 bases). Germline CDR1 MNHNY, CDR2 SVGAGI (reference sequence). The V and J ends lost 5 bases and 6 bases respectively, with 25 bases between them. This CDR3 region has 18 residues. The CDR3 sequence: CASSRIPFSGSRSGELFF. The CDR3 nucleotides are TGTGCCAGCAGTCGAATACCGTTTAGTGGGAGTCGGTCCGGGGAGCTGTTTTTT.

This CDR3 is CASTGTSGRKRQETQYF. CDR3 coding DNA: TGTGCCTCCACCGGGACTAGCGGGCGAAAAAGGCAAGAGACCCAGTACTTC. This chain joins TRBV28 and TRBJ2-5; 12 positions match TRBD2. The CDR3 covers 17 residues. V shed 11 bases, J shed 2 bases, and the junction held 15 bases outside the gene matches. From germline, CDR1 is MDHEN and CDR2 SYDVKM.

V and J are TRBV5-1 and TRBJ1-2; 7 bases fit TRBD1. The germline V gene has CDR1 SGHRS and CDR2 YFSETQ. V was pared by 1 base and J by 6 bases, with 6 bases of the junction left unmatched. The CDR3 sequence is 14 residues long. This CDR3 is CASSLMNRGDGYTF. CDR3 DNA: TGCGCCAGCAGCTTGATGAACAGGGGCGATGGCTACACCTTC. Full variable domain (remainder filled in from reference TRBV5-1 and TRBJ1-2): KAGVTQTPRYLIKTRGQQVTLSCSPISGHRSVSWYQQTPGQGLQFLFEYFSETQRNKGNFPGRFSGRQFSNSRSEMNVSTLELGDSALYLCASSLMNRGDGYTFGSGTRLTVV.

In DNA form, the CDR3 reads TGTGCCAGCAGCTTCCGCACCGGCTACACCTTC. Its translation: CASSFRTGYTF. V is TRBV11-2 and J is TRBJ1-2, with D unresolved. The CDR3 contains 11 residues. Per germline, CDR1 SGHAT and CDR2 FQNNGV. The V gene lost 3 bases and the J gene lost 8 bases, with 7 bases spanning the gap.